Listed here are 20 T cell receptor beta chains from one sample, sequenced in a study of long-term antiretroviral therapy in people with HIV. Samples were assayed with immunoSEQ v3.0 at survey level. Using immunoSEQ multiplex PCR, the repertoire was profiled, and TCRdb retains in-frame clones only, with some absent. The data hold tens of thousands of clones, with 70% to 90% observed a single time. The sequenced sample was unsorted PBMCs, obtained 0.8 years before starting antiretroviral therapy. The receptor source for this set is a man younger than 35 with HIV.

The chain employs TRBV5-1 and TRBJ2-5; unclear D gene. V gave up 0 bases and J gave up 4 bases, with 10 bases separating them. Germline values: CDR1 SGHRS, CDR2 YFSETQ. CDR3 length: 14 amino acids. The CDR3 protein is CASSLAPVGETQYF. The CDR3 DNA reads TGCGCCAGCAGCTTGGCCCCGGTGGGAGAGACCCAGTACTTC.

The chain links TRBV19 to TRBJ2-7; D is ambiguous. Trimming took off 5 bases at V and 2 bases at J, with 16 bases between the two ends. The CDR3 has 15 residues. Germline assignment: CDR1 LNHDA and CDR2 SQIVND (reference sequence). CDR3 in amino acids: CASSPPDRPTYEQYF. The DNA of the CDR3 is TGTGCCAGTAGTCCTCCGGACCGTCCCACCTACGAGCAGTACTTC.

There are a few counts of this clone. V gene TRBV9 combines with J gene TRBJ2-2; D remains ambiguous. Germline V gene data show CDR1 as SGDLS and CDR2 as YYNGEE. V lost 4 bases to trimming and J lost 0 bases, with 7 bases between them. This CDR3 has 14 residues. The CDR3 DNA reads TGTGCCAGCAGCAAAACGGCGAACACCGGGGAGCTGTTTTTT. Translated: CASSKTANTGELFF.

The J gene is TRBJ2-3, the V gene TRBV6-6, with D maybe TRBD2 (5 bases). The germline CDR1 and CDR2 sequences are MNHNY and SVGAGI (reference sequence). V was shortened by 6 bases and J by 2 bases, with 18 bases between the two germline ends. This CDR3 contains 16 residues. The chain's CDR3 is CASRTPSGDFTDTQYF. DNA for the CDR3: TGTGCCAGCAGAACTCCAAGCGGAGATTTCACAGATACGCAGTATTTT.

This chain links TRBV6-1 with TRBJ1-5; D gene ambiguous. Trimming left V 5 bases short and J 5 bases short, with 13 bases between. CDR1 MNHNS and CDR2 SASEGT come from the germline V gene. The CDR3 contains 14 residues. This CDR3 reads CASSPTPIYQPQHF. CDR3 DNA sequence: TGTGCCAGCAGTCCCACGCCTATTTATCAGCCCCAGCATTTT.

The rearrangement links TRBV4-3 to TRBJ1-6; 9 bases line up with TRBD1. V lost 1 base, J lost 8 bases, and 3 bases stayed unmatched. Germline V gene data show CDR1 as LGHNA and CDR2 as YSLEER. The CDR3 length is 15 residues. CDR3 loop: CASSQGTGVDSPLHF. The CDR3 bases are TGCGCCAGCAGCCAAGGGACAGGGGTTGATTCACCCCTCCACTTT.

J is TRBJ2-1 and V is TRBV6-5; D might be TRBD2 (6 bases). The ends were cut back, 0 bases at V and 12 bases at J, with 12 bases in the middle. Per the germline V gene, CDR1 is MNHEY and CDR2 is SVGAGI. The CDR3 consists of 13 residues. CDR3 sequence reads: CASSYSGPRGQFF. Written as DNA, the CDR3 is TGTGCCAGCAGTTACTCCGGACCGCGGGGGCAGTTCTTC.

On this clone itself: The junction differs from germline at one of its ends, possibly a read error. This chain uses TRBV13 with TRBJ1-1; D is undetermined. The CDR3 sequence is 14 residues long. The V gene's germline CDR1 is PRHDT and CDR2 FYEKMQ (reference sequence). DNA for the CDR3: TGTGCCAGCAGGTTAGGTTCCGGGAACACTGAAGCTTTCTTT. Translation: CASRLGSGNTEAFF.

The chain is built from TRBV9 and TRBJ2-3; no definite D call. This CDR3 has 12 residues. Germline V gene data show CDR1 as SGDLS and CDR2 as YYNGEE. V shed 0 bases and J shed 5 bases, with 4 bases lying between them. The CDR3 DNA reads TGTGCCAGCAGCGTAGGGGGAGATACGCAGTATTTT. Encoded protein: CASSVGGDTQYF.

This clone has a single count. The chain combines TRBV2 with TRBJ1-4; weak D call: TRBD1 (5 bases). V was trimmed by 4 bases and J by 7 bases, leaving 10 bases between them. Germline V gene data show CDR1 as SNHLY and CDR2 as FYNNEI. The CDR3 loop spans 13 amino acids. The CDR3 region is CASSGGGREKLFF. CDR3 DNA: TGTGCCAGCAGTGGCGGGGGTCGTGAAAAACTGTTTTTT. The entire variable domain, with the rest obtained from reference TRBV2 and TRBJ1-4, is as follows: EPEVTQTPSHQVTQMGQEVILRCVPISNHLYFYWYRQILGQKVEFLVSFYNNEISEKSEIFDDQFSVERPDGSNFTLKIRSTKLEDSAMYFCASSGGGREKLFFGSGTQLSVL.

V is TRBV10-3 and J is TRBJ2-3, with TRBD2 matching 11 bases. Germline assignment: CDR1 ENHRY and CDR2 SYGVKD. Trimming took 7 bases from V and 2 from J; bases not matched to a gene: 11. The CDR3 spans 17 residues. CDR3 sequence: CAIKKSGLADPTDTQYF. CDR3 DNA sequence: TGTGCCATCAAAAAGTCGGGACTAGCGGACCCCACAGATACGCAGTATTTT.

This chain links TRBV19 with TRBJ2-7; D gene ambiguous. V was pared by 5 bases and J by 5 bases, with 16 bases between. The CDR3 has 14 residues. Per germline, CDR1 LNHDA and CDR2 SQIVND (reference sequence). This CDR3 is CASSLYPGSDEQYF. The CDR3 DNA is TGTGCCAGTAGTCTCTATCCCGGGTCGGACGAGCAGTACTTC.

The rearrangement uses TRBV14 and TRBJ2-2; no clear D gene. CDR3 length: 16 residues. V was clipped by 4 bases and J by 0 bases, with 12 bases between them. The V gene's germline CDR1 is SGHDN and CDR2 FVKESK. The CDR3 is CASSRNGLSNTGELFF. CDR3 in DNA: TGTGCCAGCAGCCGCAACGGGCTATCGAACACCGGGGAGCTGTTTTTT. Full variable domain (remainder filled in from reference TRBV14 and TRBJ2-2): EAGVTQFPSHSVIEKGQTVTLRCDPISGHDNLYWYRRVMGKEIKFLLHFVKESKQDESGMPNNRFLAERTGGTYSTLKVQPAELEDSGVYFCASSRNGLSNTGELFFGEGSRLTVL.

This chain uses TRBV18 with TRBJ1-2; 7 bases agree with TRBD1. J was trimmed by 6 bases and V by 4 bases; bases with no gene match: 20. Germline V gene data show CDR1 as KGHSH and CDR2 as LQKENI. There are 18 residues in the CDR3. The CDR3 loop is CASSHIYGSTGMSDGYTF. CDR3 DNA sequence: TGTGCCAGCTCACATATCTATGGATCGACAGGGATGTCGGATGGCTACACCTTC.

This clone appeared once. The chain employs TRBV19 and TRBJ1-2; the D gene is possibly TRBD1 (5 bases). CDR3 length: 15 amino acids. The V and J ends lost 7 bases and 8 bases respectively, with 23 bases between them. In germline, CDR1 is LNHDA, CDR2 SQIVND (reference sequence). The CDR3 sequence: CASTARDPGRKGYTF. In DNA form, the CDR3 reads TGTGCCAGTACCGCCCGGGACCCCGGGAGAAAGGGCTACACCTTC.

CDR3 in amino acids: CASRGTYASYGYTF. The CDR3 DNA is TGTGCCAGCAGGGGGACATATGCTAGCTATGGCTACACCTTC. The chain employs TRBV2 and TRBJ1-2; a possible D gene is TRBD1 (6 bases). CDR1 SNHLY and CDR2 FYNNEI come from the germline V gene. V was cut by 6 bases and J by 4 bases, with 15 bases left in between. CDR3 length: 14 amino acids.

V gene TRBV7-3 combines with J gene TRBJ2-5, with TRBD1 matching over 8 bases. V was clipped by 4 bases and J by 7 bases; unmatched bases: 5. Germline V gene sequence: CDR1 SGHTA, CDR2 FQGTGA. This CDR3 contains 13 residues. CDR3 amino acids: CASSSDRAGTQYF. Here the CDR3 DNA reads TGTGCCAGCAGCTCGGACAGGGCAGGGACCCAGTACTTC.

The chain combines TRBV5-4 with TRBJ1-2; TRBD1 aligns across 12 bases. J gave up 3 bases and V 5 bases, and 8 bases lay outside the gene matches. The germline V gene has CDR1 SGHNT and CDR2 YYREEE (reference sequence). The CDR3 consists of 16 residues. The CDR3 loop is CASSTGTGGLDYGYTF. DNA for the CDR3: TGTGCCAGCAGTACCGGGACAGGGGGCTTGGACTATGGCTACACCTTC.

The rearrangement links TRBV29-1 to TRBJ2-4; 10 bases map to TRBD2. There are 13 residues in the CDR3. Trimming at V came to 3 bases and at J to 8 bases, leaving 4 bases not matched to a gene. Germline V gene lookup returns CDR1 SQVTM and CDR2 ANQGSEA. The CDR3 reads CSVEVAGGDIQYF. In nucleotides, the CDR3 is TGCAGCGTTGAGGTAGCGGGGGGCGACATTCAGTACTTC.

This sequence joins TRBV19 and TRBJ2-3, with TRBD2 matching 9 bases. The CDR3 covers 14 residues. Trimming at V came to 4 bases and at J to 4 bases, leaving 3 bases not matched to a gene. Germline V gene data show CDR1 as LNHDA and CDR2 as SQIVND (reference sequence). Here the CDR3 reads CASSTRLAADTQYF. The CDR3 DNA reads TGTGCCAGTAGTACTCGACTAGCGGCAGATACGCAGTATTTT.